A single sample gave rise to the 12 T cell receptor beta chains below, sequenced in a study of blood T cell repertoires in COVID-19. Libraries were prepared by immunoSEQ multiplex PCR; TCRdb keeps only in-frame clonotypes and omits some of them. The profile shows about 370,000 clones, around 87% of them singletons. Sequenced: PBMCs or T cells enriched from blood (not recorded which). All receptors come from a man aged 18 to 35 who had recovered from COVID-19.

The chain couples TRBV5-5 to TRBJ1-3; D unresolved. The ends were cut back, 0 bases at V and 4 bases at J, with 14 bases in the middle. Germline V CDR1 and CDR2: SGHKS, YYEKEE (reference sequence). The CDR3 loop spans 16 amino acids. CDR3 DNA: TGTGCCAGCAGCTTGGGGCCGAGCCCGAGGGGAAACACCATATATTTT. Its translation: CASSLGPSPRGNTIYF. The full variable domain, its missing parts supplied by reference TRBV5-5 and TRBJ1-3, is DAGVTQSPTHLIKTRGQQVTLRCSPISGHKSVSWYQQVLGQGPQFIFQYYEKEERGRGNFPDRFSARQFPNYSSELNVNALLLGDSALYLCASSLGPSPRGNTIYFGEGSWLTVV.

The chain combines TRBV25-1 with TRBJ2-5; 8 bases are shared with TRBD2. The CDR3 sequence is 16 residues long. The V gene's germline CDR1 is MGHDK and CDR2 SYGVNS. Trimming cost V 4 bases and J 5 bases; bases outside gene matches: 12. The DNA for the CDR3 is TGTGCCAGCAGTGCCTCGGGACTAGTAATCGGCGAGACCCAGTACTTC. This encodes CASSASGLVIGETQYF.

The rearrangement links TRBV6-6 to TRBJ1-1, with a tentative D call TRBD1 (5 bases). Germline loops: CDR1 MNHNY, CDR2 SVGAGI (reference sequence). V lost 8 bases to trimming and J lost 1 base, with 17 bases between them. The length of the CDR3 is 15 residues. The CDR3: CASVKTQGQNTEAFF. CDR3 sequence (DNA): TGTGCCAGCGTGAAAACGCAGGGTCAGAACACTGAAGCTTTCTTT.

V and J are TRBV5-6 and TRBJ2-7, with D maybe TRBD2 (5 bases). This CDR3 spans 15 amino acids. CDR1 and CDR2 from the germline V gene are SGHDT and YYEEEE. V gave up 2 bases and J gave up 0 bases, with 12 bases separating them. CDR3 sequence (DNA): TGTGCCAGCAGCTTATTAAGAGGGTCCTCCTACGAGCAGTACTTC. This translates into CASSLLRGSSYEQYF.

This rearrangement joins TRBV6-5 to TRBJ1-6, with 7 bases aligning to TRBD1. The germline CDR1 and CDR2 sequences are MNHEY and SVGAGI. V lost 0 bases, J lost 9 bases, and 8 bases stayed unmatched. The CDR3 runs 16 residues. The CDR3 loop is CASSYSVTGQGSPLHF. CDR3 DNA: TGTGCCAGCAGTTACTCCGTGACAGGGCAAGGTTCACCCCTCCACTTT.

V gene TRBV11-2 combines with J gene TRBJ1-2; D gene ambiguous. Deletions cut 0 bases from V and 6 bases from J, with 14 bases between. Germline-derived CDR1 and CDR2 are SGHAT and FQNNGV. This CDR3 is 15 amino acids long. The CDR3 is CASSLDLGPGNGYTF. CDR3 nucleotide sequence: TGTGCCAGCAGCTTAGATCTCGGACCGGGGAATGGCTACACCTTC.

The V gene is TRBV29-1, the J gene TRBJ1-2, with 9 positions matching TRBD1. The V gene end was trimmed by 6 bases and the J gene end by 4 bases; junction bases not matched to a gene: 21. Per germline, CDR1 SQVTM and CDR2 ANQGSEA. This CDR3 region has 18 residues. The CDR3 DNA reads TGCAGCGTCGAAAAATTTATTAAAACAGGGGGCGCTTCCTATGGCTACACCTTC. It translates to CSVEKFIKTGGASYGYTF. Combining the CDR3 with reference TRBV29-1 and TRBJ1-2 gives the whole variable domain SAVISQKPSRDICQRGTSLTIQCQVDSQVTMMFWYRQQPGQSLTLIATANQGSEATYESGFVIDKFPISRPNLTFSTLTVSNMSPEDSSIYLCSVEKFIKTGGASYGYTFGSGTRLTVV.

V usage is TRBV9 and J usage is TRBJ2-5; no clear D. This CDR3 spans 15 amino acids. With 3 bases removed from V and 2 bases from J, the gap between germline ends came to 14 bases. Per the germline V gene, CDR1 is SGDLS and CDR2 is YYNGEE. The CDR3, as DNA: TGTGCCAGCAGCGCCCCTCCTGCGGAGCAAGAGACCCAGTACTTC. It yields the protein CASSAPPAEQETQYF.

This rearrangement joins TRBV7-8 to TRBJ1-5; tentatively, D is TRBD1 (5 bases). Germline V gene data show CDR1 as SGHVS and CDR2 as FQNEAQ. The CDR3 sequence is 14 residues long. V gave up 5 bases and J gave up 6 bases, with 14 bases separating them. CDR3 amino acids: CASSLGVGIQPQHF. The CDR3 coding sequence is TGTGCCAGCAGCCTAGGGGTCGGGATTCAGCCCCAGCATTTT.

The chain couples TRBV14 to TRBJ1-2; D is perhaps TRBD1 (5 bases). Germline assignment: CDR1 SGHDN and CDR2 FVKESK. CDR3 size: 15 residues. Trimming took 0 bases from V and 7 from J, leaving 15 bases between them. CDR3 in DNA: TGTGCCAGCAGCCAAGAGGCCGGGGGAGGGATTGGCTACACCTTC. Its protein is CASSQEAGGGIGYTF.

This chain connects TRBV7-9 to TRBJ1-4, with D perhaps TRBD1 (5 bases). CDR3 size: 15 residues. The V end lost 5 bases, the J end lost 7 bases, and 17 bases lay between the germline ends. Germline CDR1 SEHNR, CDR2 FQNEAQ (reference sequence). The chain's CDR3 is CASSLLLQGIEKLFF. For the CDR3, the DNA is TGTGCCAGCAGCCTCCTCCTGCAGGGAATTGAAAAACTGTTTTTT.

The chain is built from TRBV10-2 and TRBJ2-5; 12 nucleotides match TRBD2. Germline V lookup: CDR1 WSHSY, CDR2 SAAADI. J lost 1 base, V lost 0 bases, and 0 bases had no gene match. The CDR3 loop spans 16 amino acids. The CDR3 coding sequence is TGCGCCAGCAGTGAGTCACTAGCGGGAGGCCAAGAGACCCAGTACTTC. Translation: CASSESLAGGQETQYF.